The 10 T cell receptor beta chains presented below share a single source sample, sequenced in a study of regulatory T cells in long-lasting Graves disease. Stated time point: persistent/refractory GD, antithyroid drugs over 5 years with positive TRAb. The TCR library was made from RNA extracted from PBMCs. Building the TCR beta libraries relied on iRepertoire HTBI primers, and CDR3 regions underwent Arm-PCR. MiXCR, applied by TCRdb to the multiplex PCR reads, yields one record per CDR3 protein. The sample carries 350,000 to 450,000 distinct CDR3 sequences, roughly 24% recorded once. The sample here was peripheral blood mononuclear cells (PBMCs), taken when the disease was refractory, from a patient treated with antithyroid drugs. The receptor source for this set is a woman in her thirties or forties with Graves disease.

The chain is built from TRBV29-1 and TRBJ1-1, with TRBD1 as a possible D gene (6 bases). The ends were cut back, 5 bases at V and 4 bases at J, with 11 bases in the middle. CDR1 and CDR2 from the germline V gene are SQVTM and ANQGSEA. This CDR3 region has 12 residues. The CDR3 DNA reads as TGCAGCGTTCGAGAGGGGGGCACTGAAGCTTTCTTT. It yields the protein CSVREGGTEAFF.

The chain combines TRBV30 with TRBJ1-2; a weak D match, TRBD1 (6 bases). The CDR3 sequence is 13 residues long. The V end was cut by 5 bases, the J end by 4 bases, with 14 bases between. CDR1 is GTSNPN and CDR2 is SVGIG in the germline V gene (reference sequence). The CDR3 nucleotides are TGTGCCTGGGGGGGCAGGCCGACCTATGGCTACACCTTC. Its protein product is CAWGGRPTYGYTF.

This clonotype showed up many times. The CDR3 DNA reads as TGTGCCAGCAGCCCAGCCAGGGCAACGATCTCCTACGAGCAGTACTTC. Its protein product is CASSPARATISYEQYF. This rearrangement joins TRBV7-8 to TRBJ2-7; weak D call: TRBD1 (5 bases). Trimming shortened V by 5 bases and J by 0 bases, and 17 bases separated the two germline ends. The CDR3 loop spans 16 amino acids. Germline values: CDR1 SGHVS, CDR2 FQNEAQ.

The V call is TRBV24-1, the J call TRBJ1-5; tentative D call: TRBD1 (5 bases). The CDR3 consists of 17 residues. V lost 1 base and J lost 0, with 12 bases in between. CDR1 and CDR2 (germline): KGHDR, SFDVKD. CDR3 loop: CATSDFGQGHSNQPQHF. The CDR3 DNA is TGTGCCACCAGTGATTTTGGGCAGGGTCATAGCAATCAGCCCCAGCATTTT.

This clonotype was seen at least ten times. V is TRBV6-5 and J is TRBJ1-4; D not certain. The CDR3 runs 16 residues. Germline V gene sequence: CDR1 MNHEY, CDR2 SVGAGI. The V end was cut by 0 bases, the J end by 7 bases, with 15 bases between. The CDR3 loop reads CASSYSGSSTVEKLFF. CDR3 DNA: TGTGCCAGCAGTTACTCAGGGAGCTCTACCGTTGAAAAACTGTTTTTT.

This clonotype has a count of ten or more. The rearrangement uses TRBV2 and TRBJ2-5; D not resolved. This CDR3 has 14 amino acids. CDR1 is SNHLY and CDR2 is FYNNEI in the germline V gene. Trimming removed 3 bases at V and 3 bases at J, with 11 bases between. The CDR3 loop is CASSDGVQKETQYF. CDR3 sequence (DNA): TGTGCCAGCAGTGATGGGGTGCAAAAAGAGACCCAGTACTTC.

CDR3 nucleotide sequence: TGTGCCAGCAGCTATTGGACTAGCTCCCCTCCAAGCTATGAGCAGTTCTTC. This encodes CASSYWTSSPPSYEQFF. The J gene is TRBJ2-1, the V gene TRBV7-9, with TRBD2 matching 8 bases. Germline V gene sequence: CDR1 SEHNR, CDR2 FQNEAQ (reference sequence). The CDR3 contains 17 residues. Unmatched junction bases numbered 16, after V lost 4 bases and J lost 8 bases.

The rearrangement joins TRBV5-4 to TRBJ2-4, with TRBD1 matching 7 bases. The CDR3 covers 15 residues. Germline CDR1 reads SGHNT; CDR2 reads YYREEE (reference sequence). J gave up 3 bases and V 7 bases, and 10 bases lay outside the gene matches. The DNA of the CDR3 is TGTGCCAGCGGCGGCATCGACAGGGACAAAAACATTCAGTACTTC. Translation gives CASGGIDRDKNIQYF.

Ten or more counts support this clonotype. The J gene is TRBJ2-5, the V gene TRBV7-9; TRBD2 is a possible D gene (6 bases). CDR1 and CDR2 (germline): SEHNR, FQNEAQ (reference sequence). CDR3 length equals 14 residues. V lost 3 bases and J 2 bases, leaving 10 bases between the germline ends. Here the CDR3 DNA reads TGTGCCAGCAGCTTTGGGGGGTATCAAGAGACCCAGTACTTC. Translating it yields CASSFGGYQETQYF.

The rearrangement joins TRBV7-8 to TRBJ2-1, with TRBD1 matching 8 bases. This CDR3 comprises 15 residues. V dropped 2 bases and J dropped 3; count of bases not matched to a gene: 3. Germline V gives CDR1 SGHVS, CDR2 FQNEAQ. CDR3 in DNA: TGTGCCAGCAGCTTACAGGGGGCAGACTACAATGAGCAGTTCTTC. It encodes CASSLQGADYNEQFF.